The clone carrying this T cell receptor (beta chain) was recorded a few times. The CDR3 sequence is 16 residues long. The ends were cut back, 4 bases at V and 9 bases at J, with 25 bases in the middle. Per germline, CDR1 MGHRA and CDR2 YSYEKL. The data originate from a study of blood T cell repertoires in COVID-19. Study in general: Acute and convalescent COVID-19 samples came from the United States, Italy and Spain.

Here immunoSEQ multiplex PCR was the method, and the copy in TCRdb shows in-frame clones only, minus some. The table includes about 170,000 clones, approximately 85% detected once. The sample comprised peripheral blood. This TCR came from a man older than 75 with COVID-19, enrolled during active disease. This rearrangement joins TRBV4-1 to TRBJ2-7, with D tentatively TRBD1 (6 bases). Here the CDR3 reads CASSRTETGSLRVQYF. The CDR3 DNA is TGCGCCAGCAGCCGGACAGAAACAGGGTCTCTACGAGTGCAGTACTTC.